These 9 T cell receptor beta chains came from one sample sequenced in a study of T-cell reconstitution after alpha-beta-depleted transplantation in children. The authors prepared the TCRbeta library with unique molecular identifiers. In TCRdb, the PCR reads were re-called with MiXCR into one record per CDR3 protein. The table has around 300,000 distinct CDR3 sequences, roughly a tenth seen once. This sample comprised PBMCs, obtained before TCRalphabeta/CD19-depleted stem cell transplant. The receptors derive from a boy under three years old with acute myeloid leukemia, due to receive a stem cell transplant.

V gene TRBV3-1 combines with J gene TRBJ1-1; D call uncertain. CDR1 and CDR2 from the germline V gene are LGHDT and YNNKEL (reference sequence). V dropped 4 bases and J dropped 5 bases, with 11 bases sitting between them. This CDR3 region has 13 residues. The CDR3 is CASSLLSETEAFF. The CDR3 DNA follows: TGTGCCAGCAGCCTTTTGTCCGAAACTGAAGCTTTCTTT. Full variable domain (remainder filled in from reference TRBV3-1 and TRBJ1-1): DTAVSQTPKYLVTQMGNDKSIKCEQNLGHDTMYWYKQDSKKFLKIMFSYNNKELIINETVPNRFSPKSPDKAHLNLHINSLELGDSAVYFCASSLLSETEAFFGQGTRLTVV.

Ten or more counts support this clonotype. The chain links TRBV7-9 to TRBJ1-2; 7 nucleotides line up with TRBD1. Germline assignment: CDR1 SEHNR and CDR2 FQNEAQ (reference sequence). V was pared by 7 bases and J by 6 bases, with 8 bases of the junction left unmatched. The CDR3 consists of 13 residues. The CDR3 region is CASTDDREDGYTF. CDR3 sequence (DNA): TGTGCCAGCACCGATGACAGGGAGGATGGCTACACCTTC.

A few counts support this clonotype. The rearrangement uses TRBV2 and TRBJ2-1; 13 bases fit TRBD2. CDR1 and CDR2 from the germline V gene are SNHLY and FYNNEI. The CDR3 extends over 19 amino acids. J was trimmed by 4 bases and V by 4 bases; bases with no gene match: 13. CDR3 residues: CASSGEGLAGLIRYNEQFF. The CDR3 DNA reads as TGTGCCAGCAGTGGCGAGGGACTAGCGGGACTAATCCGTTACAATGAGCAGTTCTTC.

This clonotype has at least ten counts. J is TRBJ1-5 and V is TRBV5-1, with D possibly TRBD1 on 6 matching bases. V was pared by 1 base and J by 7 bases, with 12 bases between. Germline V gene data show CDR1 as SGHRS and CDR2 as YFSETQ. This CDR3 is 14 amino acids long. The CDR3 reads CASSLSGGYQPQHF. Here the CDR3 DNA reads TGCGCCAGCAGCTTGAGCGGGGGCTACCAGCCCCAGCATTTT.

This clonotype was observed once. A much bigger clone sits one base away, suggesting this may be a read error. The chain couples TRBV28 to TRBJ2-6, with a weak D call TRBD2 (6 bases). The CDR3 is 18 amino acids. Germline lookup yields CDR1 MDHEN and CDR2 SYDVKM. The chain's CDR3 is CASSLSWQGGSGANVLIF. The CDR3 nucleotides read TGTGCCAGCAGTTTGAGTTGGCAGGGAGGCTCTGGGGCCAACGTCCTGATTTTC.

Ten or more counts support this clonotype. J is TRBJ2-1 and V is TRBV4-1, with D perhaps TRBD2 (5 bases). The ends were cut back, 2 bases at V and 7 bases at J, with 15 bases in the middle. Germline V CDR1 and CDR2: MGHRA, YSYEKL. The CDR3 is 15 amino acids. DNA of the CDR3: TGCGCCAGCAGCCAATTAAGGACTGGGCGGAATGAGCAGTTCTTC. The encoded protein is CASSQLRTGRNEQFF.

As regards this clonotype: This may be a read error: a much more frequent sequence differs by one nucleotide. DNA of the CDR3: TGTGCCAGCAGCCAAGATTGGTCCCGACCGGAGCCTGAGCAGTTCTTC. Its protein is CASSQDWSRPEPEQFF. The chain employs TRBV14 and TRBJ2-1; D is uncertain. This CDR3 comprises 16 residues. Looked up from germline, CDR1 is SGHDN and CDR2 is FVKESK. V was shortened by 0 bases and J by 9 bases, with 18 bases between the two germline ends.

This clonotype was seen ten or more times. The rearrangement uses TRBV19 and TRBJ1-5; D not certain. Trimming removed 7 bases from V and 4 bases from J, with 11 bases in between. Germline CDR1 reads LNHDA; CDR2 reads SQIVND (reference sequence). The CDR3 consists of 13 residues. The CDR3 spells CASKGFRNQPQHF. In DNA, the CDR3 is TGTGCCAGTAAAGGGTTTCGGAATCAGCCCCAGCATTTT.

This clonotype was observed many times. The V call is TRBV30, the J call TRBJ2-6, with 9 bases fitting TRBD1. After removal of 3 bases from V and 2 bases from J, the junction contained 8 bases not matched to a gene. In germline, CDR1 is GTSNPN, CDR2 SVGIG (reference sequence). This CDR3 contains 17 residues. The DNA for the CDR3 is TGTGCCTGGAGGAGGGACAGGGTGAGGACTGGGGCCAACGTCCTGACTTTC. Residues: CAWRRDRVRTGANVLTF.